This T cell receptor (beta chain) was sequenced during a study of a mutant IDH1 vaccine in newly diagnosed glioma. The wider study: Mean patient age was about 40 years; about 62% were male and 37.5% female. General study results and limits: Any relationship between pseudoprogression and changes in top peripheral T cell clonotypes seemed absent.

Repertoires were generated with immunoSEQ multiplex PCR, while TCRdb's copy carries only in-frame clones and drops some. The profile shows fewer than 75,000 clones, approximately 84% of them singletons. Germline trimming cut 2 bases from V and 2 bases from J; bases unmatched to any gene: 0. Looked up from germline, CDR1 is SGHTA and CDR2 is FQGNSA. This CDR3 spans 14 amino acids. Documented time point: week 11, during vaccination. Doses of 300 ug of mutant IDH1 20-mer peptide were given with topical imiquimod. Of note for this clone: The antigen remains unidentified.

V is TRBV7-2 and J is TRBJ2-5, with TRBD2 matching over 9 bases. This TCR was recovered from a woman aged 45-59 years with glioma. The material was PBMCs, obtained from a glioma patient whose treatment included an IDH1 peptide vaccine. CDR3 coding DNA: TGTGCCAGCAGCTTAACTAGCGGGCAAGAGACCCAGTACTTC. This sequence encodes CASSLTSGQETQYF.